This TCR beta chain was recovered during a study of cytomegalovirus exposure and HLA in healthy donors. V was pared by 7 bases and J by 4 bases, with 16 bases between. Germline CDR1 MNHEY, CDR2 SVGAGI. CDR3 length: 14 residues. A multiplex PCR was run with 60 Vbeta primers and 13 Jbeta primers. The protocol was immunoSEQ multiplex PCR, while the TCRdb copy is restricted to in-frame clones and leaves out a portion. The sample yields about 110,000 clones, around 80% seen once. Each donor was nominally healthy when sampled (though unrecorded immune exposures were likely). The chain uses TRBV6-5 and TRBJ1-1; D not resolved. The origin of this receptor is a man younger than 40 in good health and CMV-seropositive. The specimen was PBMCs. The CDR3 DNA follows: TGTGCCAGCATTATTTACGAGGGAGGCACTGAAGCTTTCTTT. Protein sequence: CASIIYEGGTEAFF.